Here is one TCR beta chain with its context. For every subset, genomic DNA was evenly distributed across several immunoSEQ plates. Assay used: immunoSEQ multiplex PCR; TCRdb lists only in-frame clones, some missing. The repertoire includes about half a million clones, 75% to 80% of them detected once, and around 13% sits in the top ten. Germline V gives CDR1 WSHSY, CDR2 SAAADI. V dropped 4 bases and J dropped 5 bases, with 15 bases sitting between them. This CDR3 region has 15 residues. This entry comes from a study of shared clonotypes between healthy human individuals. This clonotype was sampled from a woman aged 40 to 50 in good health. Some clones in this sample may be carry-over from other donors' samples. V is TRBV10-2 and J is TRBJ2-1; either TRBD1 or TRBD2 may supply D (5 bases each). Sequencing was done on a sample of PBMCs. The CDR3 DNA reads as TGCGCCAGCAGTGCCCTGGGACCAACCGACAATGAGCAGTTCTTC. Residues: CASSALGPTDNEQFF.